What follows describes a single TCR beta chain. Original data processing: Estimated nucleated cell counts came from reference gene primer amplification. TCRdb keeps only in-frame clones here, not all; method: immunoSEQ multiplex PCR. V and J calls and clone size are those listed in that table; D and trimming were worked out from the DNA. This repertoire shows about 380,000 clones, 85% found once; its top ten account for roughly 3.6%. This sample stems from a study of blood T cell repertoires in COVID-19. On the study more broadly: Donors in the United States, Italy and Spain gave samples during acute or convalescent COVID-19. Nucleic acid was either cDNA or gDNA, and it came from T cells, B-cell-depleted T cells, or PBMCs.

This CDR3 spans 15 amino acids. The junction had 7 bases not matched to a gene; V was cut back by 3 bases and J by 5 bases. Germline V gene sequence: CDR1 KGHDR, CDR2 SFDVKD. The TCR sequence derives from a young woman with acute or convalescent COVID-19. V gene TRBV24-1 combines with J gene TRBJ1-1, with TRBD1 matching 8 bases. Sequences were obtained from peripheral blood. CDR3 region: CATSDDRGGGTEAFF. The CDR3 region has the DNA TGTGCCACCAGTGATGACAGGGGAGGAGGTACTGAAGCTTTCTTT.